This T cell receptor beta chain stems from a study of breast tumors, draining lymph nodes, adjacent tissues. Findings and limits, study-wide: The lymph node origin of tumor T cells was framed as consistent with a hypothesis, not demonstrated. Most tumor T cells seemingly derive from lymph node, then expand in tumor. Tumor repertoires ranked between lymph nodes and nontumor tissue in diversity, with V and J gene preferences.

The CDR3 comprises 13 residues, both ends counted. From germline, CDR1 is LNHDA and CDR2 SQIVND (reference sequence). The lymph nodes were axillary draining lymph nodes from breast cancer patients. With regard to this clonotype: As yet, its antigen is unknown. The conserved phenylalanine or tryptophan is not found at the CDR3 terminus, so this likely reflects a read error. No DNA is shown, since the ends of the CDR3 on it are uncertain; the CDR3 is the one TCRdb lists.

Each CDR3 protein is one row after TCRdb ran MiXCR on the multiplex PCR reads. The table records 200,000 to 300,000 distinct CDR3 sequences, under 35% of them present only once. Sequencing was done on a sample of axillary lymph node tissue. The chain combines TRBV19 with TRBJ2-5; the table names TRBD1, a call not compared with the DNA. The sequence derives from a female donor with breast cancer. Some clones in this sample may be carry-over from other donors' samples. CDR3 region: CASSGTGGEPQSL.